Following are 24 T cell receptor beta chains from one sample sequenced in a study of CD8 T cells in ankylosing spondylitis. Study conclusions and caveats: Ankylosing spondylitis blood appeared to be characterized by a TCR beta motif of fewer than ten highly homologous variants.

TCRdb processed the 5' RACE reads anew with MiXCR; each CDR3 protein has one entry. This table holds approximately 400,000 distinct CDR3 sequences, under 20% found once. Their antigen targets remain unknown. Sequenced input: blood, either unsorted or a sorted T cell fraction (not recorded which). The receptors here all came from a male donor with ankylosing spondylitis.

The CDR3: CSGALAGEQYF. In DNA form, the CDR3 reads TGCAGCGGGGCCCTAGCGGGCGAGCAGTACTTC. The chain recombines TRBV29-1 with TRBJ2-7; 8 bases map to TRBD2. This CDR3 comprises 11 residues. Losses at the gene ends were 7 bases for V and 6 bases for J; bases not matched to a gene: 5. Germline V gene sequence: CDR1 SQVTM, CDR2 ANQGSEA.

The CDR3 DNA is TGTGCCAGCAGCTTGGGCCTGCGTGAGTATGACGAGCAGTACTTC. Encoded protein: CASSLGLREYDEQYF. The chain recombines TRBV5-5 with TRBJ2-7; D gene ambiguous. The CDR3 totals 15 residues. With 0 bases removed from V and 5 bases from J, the gap between germline ends came to 15 bases. The germline CDR1 and CDR2 sequences are SGHKS and YYEKEE (reference sequence).

The rearrangement links TRBV7-2 to TRBJ2-7, with D possibly being TRBD2 (5 bases). Germline CDR1 reads SGHTA; CDR2 reads FQGNSA. V lost 1 base to trimming and J lost 4 bases, with 14 bases between them. The CDR3 runs 15 residues. CDR3 in DNA: TGTGCCAGCAGCTTAGTAGTAGCGCTTGAATACGAGCAGTACTTC. Its protein product is CASSLVVALEYEQYF.

This clonotype was seen repeatedly, ten times or more. The rearrangement joins TRBV28 to TRBJ2-1; 7 nucleotides match TRBD2. The J segment lost 4 bases and the V segment lost 6 bases, leaving 12 bases of the junction unmatched. Germline-derived CDR1 and CDR2 are MDHEN and SYDVKM. The CDR3 has 16 amino acids. DNA for the CDR3: TGTGCCAGCAGGGGGGACGGAGCGGGGCTTTACAATGAGCAGTTCTTC. It codes for CASRGDGAGLYNEQFF.

The rearrangement uses TRBV11-2 and TRBJ2-1, with 10 bases aligning to TRBD1. V shed 5 bases, J shed 9 bases, and the junction held 16 bases outside the gene matches. The CDR3 spans 17 residues. The germline V gene encodes CDR1 SGHAT and CDR2 FQNNGV. CDR3 DNA sequence: TGTGCCAGCAGCCTGACAGGGGGCGGGGGTAGCGTCATTGAGCAGTTCTTC. Its protein is CASSLTGGGGSVIEQFF.

A few counts support this clonotype. V usage is TRBV5-1 and J usage is TRBJ1-2; D perhaps matches TRBD1 (5 bases). CDR3 length: 13 residues. The germline gives CDR1 SGHRS, CDR2 YFSETQ. Trimming removed 3 bases at V and 4 bases at J, with 10 bases between. The DNA of the CDR3 is TGCGCCAGCAGCTGGGACGGATCCTATGGCTACACCTTC. Protein product: CASSWDGSYGYTF.

The chain links TRBV12-3 or TRBV12-4 to TRBJ2-7, with D perhaps TRBD1 or TRBD2 (6 bases each). With 4 bases removed from V and 2 bases from J, the gap between germline ends came to 15 bases. The CDR3 extends over 15 amino acids. CDR3 sequence: CASSWGIGGPYEQYF. The CDR3 nucleotides are TGTGCCAGCAGTTGGGGAATCGGGGGCCCCTACGAGCAGTACTTC.

The chain couples TRBV6-1 to TRBJ2-1; the D is unclear. The CDR3 has 14 amino acids. CDR1 and CDR2 (germline): MNHNS, SASEGT. The ends were cut back, 6 bases at V and 0 bases at J, with 9 bases in the middle. The CDR3 DNA sequence: TGTGCCAGCAGGGGGTTTCGCTCCTACAATGAGCAGTTCTTC. This encodes CASRGFRSYNEQFF.

This clonotype came up a few times. The chain uses TRBV5-1 and TRBJ2-5, with D tentatively TRBD2 (5 bases). The CDR3 extends over 15 amino acids. The ends were cut back, 0 bases at V and 4 bases at J, with 13 bases in the middle. Germline assignment: CDR1 SGHRS and CDR2 YFSETQ. CDR3 loop: CASSLGGSVGETQYF. The DNA of the CDR3 is TGCGCCAGCAGCTTGGGAGGGTCGGTGGGAGAGACCCAGTACTTC.

The V gene is TRBV7-9, the J gene TRBJ1-6; D is ambiguous. This CDR3 has 15 amino acids. Trimming took 1 base from V and 9 from J, leaving 13 bases between them. Germline V lookup: CDR1 SEHNR, CDR2 FQNEAQ (reference sequence). CDR3 loop: CASSLGSGDRSPLHF. CDR3 nucleotides: TGTGCCAGCAGCTTAGGTTCCGGGGATCGTTCACCCCTCCACTTT.

This clonotype showed up just a few times. V is TRBV3-1 and J is TRBJ2-3; D not resolved. The germline V gene encodes CDR1 LGHDT and CDR2 YNNKEL (reference sequence). CDR3 size: 15 residues. V lost 5 bases and J 4 bases, leaving 16 bases between the germline ends. The CDR3 DNA reads TGTGCCAGCAGCAAAGTGAAGGAATCATCAGATACGCAGTATTTT. This encodes CASSKVKESSDTQYF.

This clonotype was observed a handful of times. This rearrangement joins TRBV5-1 to TRBJ1-1; a possible D gene is TRBD1 (5 bases). The length of the CDR3 is 15 residues. Trimming took off 4 bases at V and 0 bases at J, with 13 bases between the two ends. The germline CDR1 and CDR2 sequences are SGHRS and YFSETQ. CDR3 sequence: CASSVTGALNTEAFF. Here the CDR3 DNA reads TGCGCCAGCAGCGTAACCGGGGCGTTGAACACTGAAGCTTTCTTT.

This clonotype was seen ten or more times. The chain is built from TRBV20-1 and TRBJ2-1; no reliable D call. CDR3 size: 15 residues. Deletions cut 5 bases from V and 0 bases from J, with 14 bases between. The germline gives CDR1 DFQATT, CDR2 SNEGSKA (reference sequence). CDR3 protein: CSAFQTRSSYNEQFF. CDR3 DNA sequence: TGCAGTGCTTTCCAGACCAGGAGCTCCTACAATGAGCAGTTCTTC.

Comments on this clonotype: A junction end diverges from the germline sequence, so it may reflect a read error. The chain joins TRBV7-9 to TRBJ1-1; 7 bases agree with TRBD1. The germline CDR1 and CDR2 sequences are SEHNR and FQNEAQ (reference sequence). The CDR3 is made up of 14 amino acids. Here the CDR3 reads CATSLQGHNDEAFF. The CDR3 nucleotides read TGTGCCACCAGCCTACAGGGGCACAATGATGAAGCTTTCTTT.

This clonotype was found many times. This sequence joins TRBV5-1 and TRBJ1-2; D unresolved. V lost 0 bases and J lost 8, with 8 bases in between. This CDR3 contains 12 residues. Germline V CDR1 and CDR2: SGHRS, YFSETQ. CDR3 sequence reads: CASSLDTVGYTF. As DNA, the CDR3 is TGCGCCAGCAGCTTGGATACTGTCGGCTACACCTTC.

This clonotype was seen a single time. This chain connects TRBV11-2 to TRBJ2-1; 7 nucleotides match TRBD1. The germline V gene has CDR1 SGHAT and CDR2 FQNNGV. The CDR3 has 17 amino acids. Trimming took 4 bases from V and 7 from J; bases not matched to a gene: 16. The CDR3 region has the DNA TGTGCCAGCAGCTCGCCCAAGACAGGGCTTAAGGTAAATGAGCAGTTCTTC. It codes for CASSSPKTGLKVNEQFF.

This sequence joins TRBV7-9 and TRBJ2-7; D possibly corresponds to TRBD1 (6 bases). Germline CDR1 and CDR2: SEHNR and FQNEAQ (reference sequence). This CDR3 is built from 14 residues. V lost 3 bases and J lost 6, with 15 bases in between. CDR3 loop: CASSFPRGPVEQYF. In DNA form, the CDR3 reads TGTGCCAGCAGCTTTCCCAGGGGTCCGGTCGAGCAGTACTTC. Variable domain in full (rest from reference TRBV7-9 and TRBJ2-7): DTGVSQNPRHKITKRGQNVTFRCDPISEHNRLYWYRQTLGQGPEFLTYFQNEAQLEKSRLLSDRFSAERPKGSFSTLEIQRTEQGDSAMYLCASSFPRGPVEQYFGPGTRLTVT.

The chain couples TRBV20-1 to TRBJ1-5; 7 nucleotides line up with TRBD1. The CDR3 totals 15 residues. Germline CDR1 and CDR2: DFQATT and SNEGSKA (reference sequence). The CDR3 loop is CSGQQTGFRNQPQHF. CDR3 sequence (DNA): TGCAGCGGACAACAGACAGGGTTTCGCAATCAGCCCCAGCATTTT.

This clonotype was seen a few times. J is TRBJ1-4 and V is TRBV12-3 or TRBV12-4; 10 nucleotides match TRBD1. J gave up 7 bases and V 3 bases, and 8 bases lay outside the gene matches. CDR3 length: 16 residues. The CDR3 is CASSFGGTGDGEKLFF. The CDR3 DNA sequence: TGTGCCAGCAGTTTCGGGGGGACAGGGGACGGTGAAAAACTGTTTTTT.

This clonotype was seen many times. The chain has TRBV27 and TRBJ2-2; no clear D gene. This CDR3 is built from 12 residues. Germline CDR1 is MNHEY and CDR2 is SMNVEV (reference sequence). Deletions cut 6 bases from V and 5 bases from J, with 7 bases between. The CDR3 sequence: CASRRYTGELFF. CDR3 coding DNA: TGTGCCAGCAGACGCTATACCGGGGAGCTGTTTTTT.

The V call is TRBV7-2, the J call TRBJ2-2, with D maybe TRBD1 (6 bases). Between the trimmed V and J ends, which lost 1 base and 2 bases, there was a span of 8 bases. There are 15 residues in the CDR3. Germline V gene lookup returns CDR1 SGHTA and CDR2 FQGNSA. Here the CDR3 reads CASSLDRDNTGELFF. In DNA form, the CDR3 reads TGTGCCAGCAGCTTAGACAGGGACAACACCGGGGAGCTGTTTTTT.

This clonotype was counted between two and nine times. The CDR3 sequence: CASSSSWGDRGYNEQFF. The CDR3 DNA reads as TGTGCCAGCAGCTCCAGTTGGGGGGACAGGGGATACAATGAGCAGTTCTTC. The rearrangement uses TRBV5-6 and TRBJ2-1; 10 bases map to TRBD1. Germline trimming cut 3 bases from V and 4 bases from J; bases unmatched to any gene: 10. Germline CDR1 and CDR2: SGHDT and YYEEEE. This CDR3 is 17 amino acids long.

This clonotype appeared a few times. The chain recombines TRBV20-1 with TRBJ2-5, with D unresolved. Germline loops: CDR1 DFQATT, CDR2 SNEGSKA (reference sequence). The V end lost 6 bases, the J end lost 4 bases, and 9 bases lay between the germline ends. This CDR3 is built from 11 residues. CDR3 residues: CSAIPPETQYF. The CDR3 bases are TGCAGTGCAATACCCCCAGAGACCCAGTACTTC.

This clonotype has only a few counts. The rearrangement links TRBV6-2 or TRBV6-3 to TRBJ1-1; D gene ambiguous. The CDR3 has 11 amino acids. Trimming stripped 8 bases from V and 1 base from J, with 5 bases between. Germline V CDR1 and CDR2: MNHEY, SVGEGT. Here the CDR3 DNA reads TGTGCCAGCGTCGGGAACACTGAAGCTTTCTTT. As protein: CASVGNTEAFF.